Here is one T cell receptor beta chain with its context. The sample is drawn from a study of blood T cell repertoires in COVID-19. Study information: The United States, Italy and Spain supplied acute and convalescent COVID-19 samples. From T cells, B-cell-depleted T cells, or PBMCs came the material, which was cDNA or gDNA.

As handled by the study authors: Cell counts per sample came from amplifying reference gene primers. Using immunoSEQ multiplex PCR, the repertoire was profiled, and TCRdb retains in-frame clones only, with some absent. Clone size and V and J calls were adopted from that table, with D and trimming inferred from the DNA. The sample has approximately 140,000 clones; about 88% are singletons. This CDR3 spans 15 amino acids. Germline CDR1 reads MNHEY; CDR2 reads SVGAGI. Trimming at V came to 5 bases and at J to 8 bases, leaving 12 bases not matched to a gene. Sequenced: peripheral blood. The chain is built from TRBV6-5 and TRBJ2-1; 7 nucleotides line up with TRBD1. The receptor comes from a man in his fifties with active or convalescent COVID-19. CDR3 amino acids: CASSIRDSPGDEQFF. CDR3 in DNA: TGTGCCAGCAGTATCCGGGACAGCCCCGGAGATGAGCAGTTCTTC.